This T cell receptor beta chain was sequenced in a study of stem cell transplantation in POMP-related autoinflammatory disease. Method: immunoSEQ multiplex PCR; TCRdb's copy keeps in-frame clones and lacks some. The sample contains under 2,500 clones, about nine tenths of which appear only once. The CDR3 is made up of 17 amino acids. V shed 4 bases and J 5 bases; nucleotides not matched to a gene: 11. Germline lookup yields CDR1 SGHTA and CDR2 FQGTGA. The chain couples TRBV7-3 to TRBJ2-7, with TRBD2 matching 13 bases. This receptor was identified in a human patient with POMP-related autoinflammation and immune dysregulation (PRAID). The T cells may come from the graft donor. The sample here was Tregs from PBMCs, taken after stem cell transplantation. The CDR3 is CASSSQPRTSGSHEQYF. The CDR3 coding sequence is TGTGCCAGCAGCTCCCAACCCCGGACTAGCGGGAGCCACGAGCAGTACTTC.